Listed here are 5 T cell receptor beta chains from one sample, sequenced in a study of T cells after yellow fever vaccination. TCRdb reprocessed the 5' RACE reads via MiXCR and lists one record per CDR3 protein. The sample carries hundreds of thousands of distinct CDR3 sequences, about a fifth recorded once. Specimen: PBMCs, collected less than 25 days after the first yellow fever vaccination. These receptor sequences come from a man aged 18 to 30 who received the YFV17D yellow fever vaccine.

This clonotype was seen a few times. This chain connects TRBV7-2 to TRBJ1-1, with a possible D match to TRBD1 (6 bases). In germline, CDR1 is SGHTA, CDR2 FQGNSA. The CDR3 is 15 amino acids. Deletions cut 6 bases from V and 0 bases from J, with 14 bases between. The DNA for the CDR3 is TGTGCCAGCAGTTTCGCGGGGGCTCTGAACACTGAAGCTTTCTTT. Its protein is CASSFAGALNTEAFF.

The rearrangement uses TRBV18 and TRBJ2-7; a possible D gene is TRBD1 (8 bases). Germline V gives CDR1 KGHSH, CDR2 LQKENI. Trimming stripped 1 base from V and 6 bases from J, with 13 bases between. The CDR3 has 14 residues. The CDR3 DNA sequence: TGTGCCAGCTCACCACAGGACAGGGAGGGCGAGCAGTACTTC. Its protein is CASSPQDREGEQYF.

A note on this clonotype: Germline and junction disagree at one end, which may indicate a read error. The rearrangement uses TRBV4-1 and TRBJ2-1; D might be TRBD2 (5 bases). Germline lookup yields CDR1 MGHRA and CDR2 YSYEKL. The CDR3 runs 14 residues. This CDR3 reads CASGPGRRHNEQFF. The CDR3 coding sequence is TGTGCCAGCGGCCCCGGGCGACGGCACAATGAGCAGTTCTTC.

This clonotype was seen more than once but under ten times. The chain joins TRBV25-1 to TRBJ1-4; possible D gene TRBD1, 6 bases. CDR1 is MGHDK and CDR2 is SYGVNS in the germline V gene. Trimming took 1 base from V and 9 from J, leaving 21 bases between them. This CDR3 has 17 residues. In DNA form, the CDR3 reads TGTGCCAGCAGTGAATTGGGTTCGGGGGGCAACAACCAAAAACTGTTTTTT. It translates to CASSELGSGGNNQKLFF.

The J gene is TRBJ2-7, the V gene TRBV4-1; tentatively, D is TRBD2 (7 bases). Germline V gives CDR1 MGHRA, CDR2 YSYEKL. Trimming removed 0 bases from V and 6 bases from J, with 21 bases in between. The CDR3 runs 17 residues. Here the CDR3 DNA reads TGCGCCAGCAGCCAAGATTCTCACGGGGGGCCTCTTGGCGAGCAGTACTTC. It translates to CASSQDSHGGPLGEQYF.